This is a list of T cell receptor beta chains from one sample in a study of T-cell memory formation after mild COVID-19. TCRdb used MiXCR to reprocess the 5' RACE reads, holding one entry per CDR3 protein. The sample lists 450,000 or so distinct CDR3 sequences, about 20% occurring once. The sequenced sample consisted of PBMCs or a T cell subset sorted from them (not recorded which). All receptors derive from an adult woman who had mild COVID-19 (a few samples of this study predate the infection). Cell type and time point are not known. The conserved cysteine and the conserved F or W are not part of the CDR3 here.

TRBV24-1,ATSPGLLVDNEQF
TRBV11-2,ASSLGASVQETQY
TRBV20-1,SASLAGQGDYGYT
TRBV24-1,ATSDSGTVGEKLF
TRBV9,ASSVGLGGNYEQY
TRBV7-8,ASREQGTSGNTIY
TRBV29-1,SVAPTNNEQF
TRBV6-5,ASSPIGLRSGANVLT
TRBV7-7,ASSGARTGALVQETQY
TRBV5-4,ASSYDRGTYEQY
TRBV7-9,ASSLAAQGNYGYT
TRBV28,ASSLGGGESDTQY
TRBV3-1,ASSPLNGQGMSTEAF
TRBV29-1,SVKGLVTTDTQY
TRBV12-3/TRBV12-4,ASSLDRGALVEAF
TRBV5-1,ASSLGPGLANNEQF
TRBV12-3/TRBV12-4,ASSLMGDIQY
TRBV14,ASSQQGWYTGELF
TRBV10-3,AIRPPTGSGANVLT
TRBV29-1,SARWSGRANEQF
TRBV20-1,SARSLRDSNQPQH
TRBV4-1,ASSPGAHYEQY
TRBV3-1,ASSRAHRNTEAF
TRBV4-1,ASSQGQGNSYNEQF
TRBV9,ASSVDQRYTDTQY
TRBV6-5,ASSYYRDDEKLF
TRBV20-1,SARLDGVGYNEQF
TRBV7-9,ASSLGGGPNTGELF
TRBV24-1,ATSDQSTDTQY
TRBV10-2,ASSADRGRGYGYT
TRBV5-1,ASSDRDRDTSPLH
TRBV9,ASSMGTSDYNEQF
TRBV5-8,ASSSAVGELF
TRBV30,AWTTGGNEQF
TRBV6-5,ASSEQGFSTLSYNEQF
TRBV6-6,ASRYGTVDGYT
TRBV24-1,ASGASGRGNEQF
TRBV9,ASSVVGGGHEQF
TRBV20-1,SPQGGETQY
TRBV3-1,ASSQETRRVAGYT
TRBV6-1,ASSEDQWAGELF
TRBV7-7,ASSLVTSGRETQY
TRBV12-3/TRBV12-4,ASSLRLGDTGELF
TRBV7-9,ASSSLTGYSYNEQF
TRBV7-3,ASSLQPPLTVANQPQH